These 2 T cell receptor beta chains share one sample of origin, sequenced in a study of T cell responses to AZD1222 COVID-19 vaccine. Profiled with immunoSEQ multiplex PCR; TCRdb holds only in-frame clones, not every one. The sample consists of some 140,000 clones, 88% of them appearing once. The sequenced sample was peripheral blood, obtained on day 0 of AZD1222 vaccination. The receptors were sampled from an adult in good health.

The CDR3 DNA follows: TGTGCCAGCAGTGAATCGGGGGGCACCGATGAGCAGTTCTTC. Its protein is CASSESGGTDEQFF. The V and J genes are TRBV6-1 and TRBJ2-1, with D possibly TRBD2 on 7 matching bases. Germline values: CDR1 MNHNS, CDR2 SASEGT. The germline V and J ends were trimmed by 2 bases and 8 bases, with 13 bases remaining between them. The CDR3 covers 14 residues.

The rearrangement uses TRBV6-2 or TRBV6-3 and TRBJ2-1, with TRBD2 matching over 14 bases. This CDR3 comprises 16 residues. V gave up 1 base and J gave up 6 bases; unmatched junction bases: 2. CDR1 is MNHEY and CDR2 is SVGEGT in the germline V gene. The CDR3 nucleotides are TGTGCCAGCAGTTACTATGGACTAGCGGGGGGCAATGAGCAGTTCTTC. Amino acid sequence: CASSYYGLAGGNEQFF.